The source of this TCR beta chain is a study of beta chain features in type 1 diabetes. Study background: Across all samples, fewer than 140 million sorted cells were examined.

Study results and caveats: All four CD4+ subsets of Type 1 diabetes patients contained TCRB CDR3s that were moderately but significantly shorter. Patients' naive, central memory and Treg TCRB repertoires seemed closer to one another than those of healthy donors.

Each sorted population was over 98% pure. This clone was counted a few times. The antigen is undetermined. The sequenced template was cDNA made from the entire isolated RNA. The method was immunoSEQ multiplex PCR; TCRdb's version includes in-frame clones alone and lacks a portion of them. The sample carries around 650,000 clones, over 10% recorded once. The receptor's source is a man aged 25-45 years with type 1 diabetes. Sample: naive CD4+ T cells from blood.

This CDR3 is CASSLLGRHSTDTQYF. The CDR3 nucleotides read TGTGCCAGCAGTTTATTGGGACGGCACAGCACAGATACGCAGTATTTT. The chain employs TRBV27 and TRBJ2-3; D may be TRBD1 or TRBD2 (5 bases each). Germline V gives CDR1 MNHEY, CDR2 SMNVEV (reference sequence). Trimming removed 1 base from V and 0 bases from J, with 11 bases in between. The CDR3 runs to 16 residues.